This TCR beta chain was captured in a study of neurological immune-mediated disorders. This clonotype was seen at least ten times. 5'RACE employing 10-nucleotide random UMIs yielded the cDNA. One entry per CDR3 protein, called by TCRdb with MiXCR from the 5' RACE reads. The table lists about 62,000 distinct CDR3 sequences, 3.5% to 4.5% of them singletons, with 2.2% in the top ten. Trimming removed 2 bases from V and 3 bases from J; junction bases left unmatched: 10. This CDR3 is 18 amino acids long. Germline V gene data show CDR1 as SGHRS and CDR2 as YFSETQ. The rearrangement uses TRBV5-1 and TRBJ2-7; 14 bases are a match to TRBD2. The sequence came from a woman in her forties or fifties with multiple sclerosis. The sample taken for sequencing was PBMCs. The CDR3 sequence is CASSFTPSGTSGGYEQYF. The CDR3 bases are TGCGCCAGCAGCTTCACGCCTTCCGGGACTAGCGGGGGCTACGAGCAGTACTTC.